Detailed here is one TCR beta chain. Its antigen remains unknown. Germline CDR1 is LGHNA and CDR2 is YSLEER. Germline trimming cut 0 bases from V and 4 bases from J; bases unmatched to any gene: 5. The CDR3 has 17 residues. Treatment was busulfan-fludarabine conditioning, a marrow graft, and cyclophosphamide on days +3 and +4. This entry belongs to a study of T cells after posttransplantation cyclophosphamide. Points from the study as a whole: Recipient CMV seropositivity and CMV reactivation strongly tracked TRB clonality. Donor-recipient repertoire similarity was low at 1-2 months, rising over year one. TRB overlap between skin or GI tissue T cells and blood was limited.

The protocol was immunoSEQ multiplex PCR, while the TCRdb copy is restricted to in-frame clones and leaves out a portion. The repertoire holds some 37,000 clones, with around 80% as singletons. This TCR came from a female patient aged 35 to 55 who received an allogeneic stem cell transplant from a related donor, was CMV-positive, and had no GVHD. Some of the T cells may derive from the graft donor. V usage is TRBV4-3 and J usage is TRBJ2-2; 10 nucleotides line up with TRBD2. The sample was CD4+ T cells sorted from blood, taken roughly 1,900 days after a stem cell transplant with posttransplant cyclophosphamide. This chain's CDR3 is CASSQEAGGPGTGELFF. In DNA, the CDR3 is TGCGCCAGCAGCCAAGAAGCGGGGGGGCCAGGCACCGGGGAGCTGTTTTTT.